Below, 5 T cell receptor beta chains from the same sample are listed, as sequenced in a study of beta chain features in type 1 diabetes. General study points: Shortening of TCRB CDR3s, moderate but significant, appeared in all four CD4+ subsets of Type 1 diabetes patients.

As every portion of the isolated RNA was reverse transcribed, the sequencing read expressed TCRB transcripts. The protocol was immunoSEQ multiplex PCR, while the TCRdb copy is restricted to in-frame clones and leaves out a portion. The table lists about 41,000 clones, approximately 62% of them singletons, with approximately 1.6% in the top ten. The antigens of these receptors remain unknown. The sample was Tregs from blood. The origin of the receptors is a young man with type 1 diabetes. Some clones in this sample may be carry-over from other donors' samples.

The chain uses TRBV5-6 and TRBJ2-5; D possibly corresponds to TRBD2 (6 bases). V lost 4 bases, J lost 7 bases, and 17 bases lay in between. The length of the CDR3 is 14 residues. Germline V gene data show CDR1 as SGHDT and CDR2 as YYEEEE. The CDR3 nucleotides read TGTGCCAGCAGCACCGGAGGGCGGAGTGCGACCCAGTACTTC. It is translated as CASSTGGRSATQYF. The variable domain in full, completed from reference TRBV5-6 and TRBJ2-5, reads DAGVTQSPTHLIKTRGQQVTLRCSPKSGHDTVSWYQQALGQGPQFIFQYYEEEERQRGNFPDRFSGHQFPNYSSELNVNALLLGDSALYLCASSTGGRSATQYFGPGTRLLVL.

V and J are TRBV9 and TRBJ2-1, with 7 bases identical to TRBD2. Germline V CDR1 and CDR2: SGDLS, YYNGEE. The CDR3 covers 16 residues. With 0 bases clipped from V and 9 bases from J, the junction kept 12 bases outside the gene matches. The DNA for the CDR3 is TGTGCCAGCAGCGTAGCCCTAGCGGTAGGGGCCAGTGAGCAGTTCTTC. It encodes CASSVALAVGASEQFF.

The rearrangement uses TRBV11-1 and TRBJ2-3, with a possible D match to TRBD1 (6 bases). Trimming took off 8 bases at V and 9 bases at J, with 30 bases between the two ends. This CDR3 contains 17 residues. Germline V gene data show CDR1 as SGHAT and CDR2 as FQDESV (reference sequence). This CDR3 reads CASAYSMGAGRGGTQYF. The DNA for the CDR3 is TGTGCCAGCGCCTACTCTATGGGGGCAGGGCGTGGAGGCACGCAGTATTTT.

This clone appeared once. This chain links TRBV7-2 with TRBJ2-7, with D unclear. Germline V gene data show CDR1 as SGHTA and CDR2 as FQGNSA. The CDR3 loop spans 11 amino acids. V lost 5 bases, J lost 5 bases, and 7 bases lay in between. The CDR3 spells CASSVFDEQYF. CDR3 coding DNA: TGTGCCAGCAGCGTCTTCGACGAGCAGTACTTC.

The chain uses TRBV28 and TRBJ1-1; 8 bases agree with TRBD1. The CDR3 contains 15 residues. Germline loops: CDR1 MDHEN, CDR2 SYDVKM. The ends lost 2 bases at V and 1 base at J; junction bases unmatched: 3. CDR3 nucleotides: TGTGCCAGCAGTTTAAGGACAGGGTGGAACACTGAAGCTTTCTTT. Residues: CASSLRTGWNTEAFF.